This T cell receptor (beta chain) was captured in a study of cytomegalovirus exposure and HLA in healthy donors. In the PCR, 60 Vbeta and 13 Jbeta primers were used. The table came from immunoSEQ multiplex PCR; TCRdb's copy has only in-frame clones and leaves some out. The table has about 120,000 clones, 74% seen once. The V gene's germline CDR1 is LNHNV and CDR2 YYDKDF (reference sequence). V lost 0 bases and J 2 bases, leaving 10 bases between the germline ends. The CDR3 is 16 amino acids. The chain uses TRBV15 and TRBJ2-2; D is undetermined. The sequenced sample consisted of PBMCs. The TCR originated in a human donor in good health. The CDR3 region has the DNA TGTGCCACCAGCAGAGATCACCCGAGCAACACCGGGGAGCTGTTTTTT. Its protein product is CATSRDHPSNTGELFF.